One sample yielded the 21 T cell receptor beta chains listed below, sequenced in a study of T-cell memory formation after mild COVID-19. TCRdb re-called the 5' RACE reads through MiXCR, storing one row per CDR3 protein. The sample holds 540,000 or so distinct CDR3 sequences, around 20% seen once. The material sequenced was PBMCs or a T cell subset sorted from them (not recorded which). These receptors were collected from an adult woman who had mild COVID-19 (a few samples of this study predate the infection). Cell type and time point are not known.

This clonotype was seen more than once but under ten times. The chain uses TRBV12-3 or TRBV12-4 and TRBJ2-3; 8 bases match TRBD2. The junction had 5 bases not matched to a gene; V was cut back by 10 bases and J by 2 bases. This CDR3 is 13 amino acids long. The CDR3 nucleotides read TGTGCCACGGCAGGACTAGCCACAGATACGCAGTATTTT. Its translation: CATAGLATDTQYF.

This clonotype was recorded a few times. This sequence joins TRBV18 and TRBJ2-7, with D perhaps matching TRBD2 (5 bases). Trimming stripped 3 bases from V and 0 bases from J, with 12 bases between. The CDR3 totals 15 residues. Germline V CDR1 and CDR2: KGHSH, LQKENI. The CDR3 DNA follows: TGTGCCAGCTCACCGCCTCTAGCTAACTCCTACGAGCAGTACTTC. Translation: CASSPPLANSYEQYF.

In its sample, this clonotype was seen a few times. The genes are TRBV20-1 and TRBJ2-7; 7 bases map to TRBD2. The CDR3 is made up of 13 amino acids. The germline V gene has CDR1 DFQATT and CDR2 SNEGSKA (reference sequence). Unmatched junction bases numbered 5, after V lost 0 bases and J lost 6 bases. The DNA of the CDR3 is TGCAGTGCTAGAGACCTCCCGGGAGGCGAGCAGTACTTC. As protein: CSARDLPGGEQYF.

The chain has TRBV6-2 or TRBV6-3 and TRBJ2-1, with 16 bases identical to TRBD2. This CDR3 is 16 amino acids long. Unmatched junction bases numbered 6, after V lost 6 bases and J lost 7 bases. Germline values: CDR1 MNHEY, CDR2 SVGEGT. CDR3 bases: TGTGCCAGCAGGGGACTAGCGGGAGGGCCGGGGAATGAGCAGTTCTTC. It yields the protein CASRGLAGGPGNEQFF.

The CDR3 protein is CASSPQRTYSIYEQYF. In DNA form, the CDR3 reads TGTGCCAGCAGCCCACAACGGACGTACAGCATCTACGAGCAGTACTTC. The chain couples TRBV11-1 to TRBJ2-7; D remains ambiguous. Germline V CDR1 and CDR2: SGHAT, FQDESV (reference sequence). The V end was cut by 5 bases, the J end by 3 bases, with 20 bases between. CDR3 size: 16 residues.

This clonotype has just one count. The J gene is TRBJ1-2, the V gene TRBV7-8, with 7 bases that match TRBD1. Germline CDR1 is SGHVS and CDR2 is FQNEAQ. The junction had 11 bases not matched to a gene; V was cut back by 6 bases and J by 7 bases. The CDR3 covers 14 residues. Written as DNA, the CDR3 is TGTGCCAGCAGACCAGGGGGGGGAGGGGCTGGCTACACCTTC. Protein sequence: CASRPGGGGAGYTF.

The genes are TRBV6-2 or TRBV6-3 and TRBJ1-5, with D perhaps TRBD1 (5 bases). V shed 6 bases and J shed 6 bases, with 18 bases lying between them. The CDR3 contains 15 residues. The germline V gene encodes CDR1 MNHEY and CDR2 SVGEGT. This CDR3 reads CASSVTGLAGQPQHF. The CDR3 DNA follows: TGTGCCAGCAGCGTAACAGGTCTCGCGGGTCAGCCCCAGCATTTT.

This clonotype was recorded a few times. This chain joins TRBV7-3 and TRBJ2-7; D could derive from TRBD1 or TRBD2 (5 bases each). Trimming shortened V by 6 bases and J by 1 base, and 16 bases separated the two germline ends. CDR1 SGHTA and CDR2 FQGTGA come from the germline V gene. The length of the CDR3 is 15 residues. The CDR3 DNA sequence: TGTGCCAGCAGTCCGGCAGCAGGGAGTTCCTACGAGCAGTACTTC. As protein: CASSPAAGSSYEQYF. Together with reference TRBV7-3 and TRBJ2-7, the CDR3 gives the full variable domain: GAGVSQTPSNKVTEKGKYVELRCDPISGHTALYWYRQSLGQGPEFLIYFQGTGAADDSGLPNDRFFAVRPEGSVSTLKIQRTERGDSAVYLCASSPAAGSSYEQYFGPGTRLTVT.

The chain combines TRBV5-1 with TRBJ2-1; D tentatively fits TRBD1 or TRBD2 (5 bases each). CDR3 length equals 16 residues. The germline V and J ends were trimmed by 8 bases and 3 bases, with 21 bases remaining between them. CDR1 is SGHRS, CDR2 YFSETQ, per germline. This chain's CDR3 is CASSFSPGPDYNEQFF. CDR3 nucleotide sequence: TGCGCCAGTTCTTTCTCACCGGGACCGGACTACAATGAGCAGTTCTTC.

In this sample, this clonotype turned up a few times. This sequence joins TRBV7-9 and TRBJ2-6, with D maybe TRBD1 (6 bases). CDR1 is SEHNR, CDR2 FQNEAQ, per germline (reference sequence). The CDR3 is 17 residues long. V was clipped by 5 bases and J by 0 bases, with 14 bases between them. The CDR3 coding sequence is TGTGCCAGCAGCACCAGACAGGTTCGCTCTGGGGCCAACGTCCTGACTTTC. This sequence encodes CASSTRQVRSGANVLTF.

This clonotype was counted only a few times. DNA of the CDR3: TGTGCCAGCAACAGAGGGGATAACTATGGCTACACCTTC. Amino acid sequence: CASNRGDNYGYTF. The rearrangement uses TRBV9 and TRBJ1-2; weak D call: TRBD1 (5 bases). Germline loops: CDR1 SGDLS, CDR2 YYNGEE. The CDR3 extends over 13 amino acids. Trimming pared 6 bases from V and 1 base from J, leaving 10 bases between.

This chain uses TRBV27 with TRBJ2-1, with D perhaps TRBD1 (5 bases). The CDR3 sequence is 13 residues long. Germline CDR1 is MNHEY and CDR2 is SMNVEV (reference sequence). V gave up 5 bases and J gave up 6 bases, with 11 bases separating them. The CDR3 loop is CASSPRTSNEQFF. The CDR3 bases are TGTGCCAGCAGTCCGCGGACAAGCAATGAGCAGTTCTTC.

The rearrangement links TRBV11-3 to TRBJ2-1; possibly TRBD1 or TRBD2 for D (5 bases each). This CDR3 has 13 residues. Trimming took off 5 bases at V and 7 bases at J, with 12 bases between the two ends. Germline V gene sequence: CDR1 SGHNT, CDR2 YENEEA. This CDR3 reads CASSPGPWNEQFF. The DNA for the CDR3 is TGTGCCAGCAGCCCGGGACCTTGGAATGAGCAGTTCTTC.

This chain joins TRBV12-3 or TRBV12-4 and TRBJ2-1; the match to TRBD2 covers 8 bases. The CDR3 has 14 amino acids. The junction had 8 bases not matched to a gene; V was cut back by 8 bases and J by 5 bases. The DNA for the CDR3 is TGTGCCAGCGCCTCGGGACTAGGGCACAATGAGCAGTTCTTC. It encodes CASASGLGHNEQFF.

This clonotype turned up a few times. The V call is TRBV18, the J call TRBJ1-5; perhaps TRBD1 as D (6 bases). Trimming left V 3 bases short and J 3 bases short, with 6 bases between. Looked up from germline, CDR1 is KGHSH and CDR2 is LQKENI. This CDR3 comprises 13 residues. CDR3 loop: CASSPGANQPQHF. CDR3 nucleotides: TGTGCCAGCTCACCGGGGGCCAATCAGCCCCAGCATTTT.

This clonotype was observed a few times. J is TRBJ1-1 and V is TRBV29-1; D not resolved. The V end lost 6 bases, the J end lost 3 bases, and 8 bases lay between the germline ends. This CDR3 has 11 amino acids. Germline V lookup: CDR1 SQVTM, CDR2 ANQGSEA. CDR3 loop: CSVADYTEAFF. CDR3 coding DNA: TGCAGCGTCGCTGATTACACTGAAGCTTTCTTT.

This sequence joins TRBV25-1 and TRBJ2-3; TRBD2 agrees at 7 bases. CDR1 MGHDK and CDR2 SYGVNS come from the germline V gene. This CDR3 region has 14 residues. The J segment lost 2 bases and the V segment lost 4 bases, leaving 3 bases of the junction unmatched. CDR3 protein: CASSAGTNTDTQYF. In nucleotides, the CDR3 is TGTGCCAGCAGTGCTGGGACTAACACAGATACGCAGTATTTT.

V gene TRBV7-6 combines with J gene TRBJ1-1, with TRBD1 matching over 8 bases. CDR3 size: 15 residues. V lost 4 bases to trimming and J lost 4 bases; unmatched junction nucleotides: 8. CDR1 is SGHVS, CDR2 FNYEAQ, per germline. The CDR3 reads CASSYTTGVTTEAFF. CDR3 coding DNA: TGTGCCAGCAGCTACACGACAGGGGTGACCACTGAAGCTTTCTTT.

The chain joins TRBV20-1 to TRBJ1-1, with 7 bases matching TRBD1. Germline lookup yields CDR1 DFQATT and CDR2 SNEGSKA (reference sequence). This CDR3 contains 16 residues. V dropped 3 bases and J dropped 0; count of bases not matched to a gene: 10. CDR3 sequence (DNA): TGCAGTGCTAGGAGGGGGCGAATCTTAATGAACACTGAAGCTTTCTTT. This codes for CSARRGRILMNTEAFF.

The J gene is TRBJ1-2, the V gene TRBV2; TRBD1 aligns across 9 bases. Germline lookup yields CDR1 SNHLY and CDR2 FYNNEI. This CDR3 contains 13 residues. Trimming at V came to 6 bases and at J to 6 bases, leaving 5 bases not matched to a gene. The CDR3 DNA follows: TGTGCCAGCAGGGAACAGGGGGCCCATGGCTACACCTTC. It translates to CASREQGAHGYTF.

This chain joins TRBV7-9 and TRBJ2-1, with 13 bases lining up with TRBD2. The V segment lost 8 bases and the J segment 7 bases; nucleotides outside the gene matches: 14. The CDR3 loop spans 17 amino acids. CDR1 is SEHNR, CDR2 FQNEAQ, per germline (reference sequence). In DNA, the CDR3 is TGTGCCAGCGGCAAACTGGGAGGACTAGCGGGAGAGAATGAGCAGTTCTTC. Translating it yields CASGKLGGLAGENEQFF. The full variable domain, rest sourced from reference TRBV7-9 and TRBJ2-1, is DTGVSQNPRHKITKRGQNVTFRCDPISEHNRLYWYRQTLGQGPEFLTYFQNEAQLEKSRLLSDRFSAERPKGSFSTLEIQRTEQGDSAMYLCASGKLGGLAGENEQFFGPGTRLTVL.